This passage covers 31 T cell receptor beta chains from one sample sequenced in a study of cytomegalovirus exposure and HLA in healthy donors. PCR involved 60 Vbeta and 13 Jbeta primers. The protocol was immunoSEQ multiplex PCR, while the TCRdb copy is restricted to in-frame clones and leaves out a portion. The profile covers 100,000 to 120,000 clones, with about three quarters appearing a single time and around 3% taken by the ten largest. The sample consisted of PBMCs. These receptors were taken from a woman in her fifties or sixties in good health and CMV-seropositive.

In nucleotides, the CDR3 is TGTGCCAGCAGCCAAGATGACAGGGTGTGGGAGCAGTACTTC. It encodes CASSQDDRVWEQYF. The chain carries TRBV4-2 and TRBJ2-7; 7 nucleotides line up with TRBD1. Germline lookup yields CDR1 LGHNA and CDR2 YNFKEQ. V lost 0 bases to trimming and J lost 7 bases; unmatched junction nucleotides: 6. The CDR3 spans 14 residues.

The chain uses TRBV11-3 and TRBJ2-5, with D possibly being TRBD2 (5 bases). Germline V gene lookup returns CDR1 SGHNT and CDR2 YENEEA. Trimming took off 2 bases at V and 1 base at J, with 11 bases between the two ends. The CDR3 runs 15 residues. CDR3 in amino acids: CASSLNTGFQETQYF. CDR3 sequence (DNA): TGTGCCAGCAGCTTAAATACGGGGTTCCAAGAGACCCAGTACTTC.

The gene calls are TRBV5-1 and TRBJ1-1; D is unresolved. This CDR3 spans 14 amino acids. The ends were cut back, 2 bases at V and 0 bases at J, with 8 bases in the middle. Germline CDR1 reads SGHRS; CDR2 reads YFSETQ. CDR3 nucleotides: TGCGCCAGCAGCTTCACGGGGATGAACACTGAAGCTTTCTTT. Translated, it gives CASSFTGMNTEAFF. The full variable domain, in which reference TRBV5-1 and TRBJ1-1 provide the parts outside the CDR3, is KAGVTQTPRYLIKTRGQQVTLSCSPISGHRSVSWYQQTPGQGLQFLFEYFSETQRNKGNFPGRFSGRQFSNSRSEMNVSTLELGDSALYLCASSFTGMNTEAFFGQGTRLTVV.

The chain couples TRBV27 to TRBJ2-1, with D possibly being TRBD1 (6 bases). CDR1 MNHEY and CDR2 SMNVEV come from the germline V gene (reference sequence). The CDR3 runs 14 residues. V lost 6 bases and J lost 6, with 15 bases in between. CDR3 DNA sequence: TGTGCCAGCAGCGAACCGGGACAAAGCAATGAGCAGTTCTTC. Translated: CASSEPGQSNEQFF.

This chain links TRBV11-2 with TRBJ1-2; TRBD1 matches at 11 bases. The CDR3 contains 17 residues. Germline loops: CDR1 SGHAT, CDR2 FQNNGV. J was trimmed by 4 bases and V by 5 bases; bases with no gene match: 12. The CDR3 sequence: CASSPGRGDRGIYGYTF. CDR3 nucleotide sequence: TGTGCCAGCAGCCCGGGACGGGGGGACAGGGGGATCTATGGCTACACCTTC.

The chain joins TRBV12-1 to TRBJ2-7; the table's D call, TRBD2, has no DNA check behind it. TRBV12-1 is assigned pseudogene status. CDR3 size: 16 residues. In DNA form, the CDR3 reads TGTGCCAGCAGCGGGGGACTAGCGGGAGCCTCCTACGAGCAGTACTTC. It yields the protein CASSGGLAGASYEQYF.

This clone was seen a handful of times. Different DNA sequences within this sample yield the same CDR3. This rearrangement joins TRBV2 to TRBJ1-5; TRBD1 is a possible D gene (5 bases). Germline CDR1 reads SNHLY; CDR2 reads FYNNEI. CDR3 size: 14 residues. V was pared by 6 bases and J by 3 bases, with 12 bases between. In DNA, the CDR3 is TGTGCCAGCAGCGATCGACAGCTCAATCAGCCCCAGCATTTT. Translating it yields CASSDRQLNQPQHF.

CDR3 nucleotide sequence: TGTGCCAGCAGTGAAGTCCTAGTTTCCTACGAGCAGTACTTC. Translating it yields CASSEVLVSYEQYF. J is TRBJ2-7 and V is TRBV2; no definite D call. The CDR3 covers 14 residues. The V gene's germline CDR1 is SNHLY and CDR2 FYNNEI. The V end lost 1 base, the J end lost 1 base, and 8 bases lay between the germline ends.

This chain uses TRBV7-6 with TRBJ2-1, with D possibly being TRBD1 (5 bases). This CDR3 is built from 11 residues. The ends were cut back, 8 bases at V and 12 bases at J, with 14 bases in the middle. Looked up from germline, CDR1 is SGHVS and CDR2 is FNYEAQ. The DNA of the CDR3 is TGTGCCAGCGGGCAGGGTGTATGGCAGTTCTTC. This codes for CASGQGVWQFF.

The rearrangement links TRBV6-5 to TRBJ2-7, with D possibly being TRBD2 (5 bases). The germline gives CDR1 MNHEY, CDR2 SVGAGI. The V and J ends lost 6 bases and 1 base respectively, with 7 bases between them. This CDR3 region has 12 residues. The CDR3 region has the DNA TGTGCCAGCAGCGGGGAGTCCTACGAGCAGTACTTC. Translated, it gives CASSGESYEQYF.

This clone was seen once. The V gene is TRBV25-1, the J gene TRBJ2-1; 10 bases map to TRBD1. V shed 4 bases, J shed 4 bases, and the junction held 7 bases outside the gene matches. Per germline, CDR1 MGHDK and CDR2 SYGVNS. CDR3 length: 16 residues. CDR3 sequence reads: CASSGRTGGRYNEQFF. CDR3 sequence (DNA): TGTGCCAGCAGTGGTCGGACAGGGGGAAGGTACAATGAGCAGTTCTTC.

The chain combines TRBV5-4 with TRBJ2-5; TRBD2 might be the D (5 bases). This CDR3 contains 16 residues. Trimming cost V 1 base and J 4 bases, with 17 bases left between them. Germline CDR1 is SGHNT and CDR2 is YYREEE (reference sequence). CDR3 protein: CASSLKRSSGGETQYF. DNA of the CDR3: TGTGCCAGCAGCTTGAAAAGGAGCAGCGGTGGAGAGACCCAGTACTTC.

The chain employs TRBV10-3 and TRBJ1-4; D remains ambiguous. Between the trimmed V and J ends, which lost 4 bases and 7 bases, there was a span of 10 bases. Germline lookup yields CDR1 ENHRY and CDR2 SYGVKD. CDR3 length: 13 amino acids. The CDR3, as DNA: TGTGCCATCAGTGGCTCGCTAGGTGAAAAACTGTTTTTT. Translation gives CAISGSLGEKLFF.

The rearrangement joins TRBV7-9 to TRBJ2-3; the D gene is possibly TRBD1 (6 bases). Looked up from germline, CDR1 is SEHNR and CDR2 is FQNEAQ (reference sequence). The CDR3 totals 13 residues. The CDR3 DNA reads TGTGGCGCAGGGGCATCTCCCACAGATACGCAGTATTTT. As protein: CGAGASPTDTQYF. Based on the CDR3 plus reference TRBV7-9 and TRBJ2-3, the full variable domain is DTGVSQNPRHKITKRGQNVTFRCDPISEHNRLYWYRQTLGQGPEFLTYFQNEAQLEKSRLLSDRFSAERPKGSFSTLEIQRTEQGDSAMYLCGAGASPTDTQYFGPGTRLTVL.

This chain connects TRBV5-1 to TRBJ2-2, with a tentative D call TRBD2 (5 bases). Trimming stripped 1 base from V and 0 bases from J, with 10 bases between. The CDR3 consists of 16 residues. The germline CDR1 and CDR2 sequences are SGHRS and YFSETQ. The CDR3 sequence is CASSLRTAANTGELFF. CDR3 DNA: TGCGCCAGCAGCTTGCGGACTGCCGCGAACACCGGGGAGCTGTTTTTT.

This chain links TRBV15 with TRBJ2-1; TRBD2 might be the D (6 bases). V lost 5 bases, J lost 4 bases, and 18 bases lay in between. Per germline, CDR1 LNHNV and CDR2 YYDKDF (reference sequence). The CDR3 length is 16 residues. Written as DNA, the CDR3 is TGTGCCACCAGCGGACCGCTAGCGAGGGCATACAATGAGCAGTTCTTC. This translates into CATSGPLARAYNEQFF.

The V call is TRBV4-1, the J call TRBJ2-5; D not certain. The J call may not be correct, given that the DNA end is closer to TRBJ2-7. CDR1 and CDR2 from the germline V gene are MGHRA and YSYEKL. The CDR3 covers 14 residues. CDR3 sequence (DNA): TGCGCCAGCAGCCAAGGAGGTCCCCCCCTCGAGCAGTACTTC. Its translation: CASSQGGPPLEQYF.

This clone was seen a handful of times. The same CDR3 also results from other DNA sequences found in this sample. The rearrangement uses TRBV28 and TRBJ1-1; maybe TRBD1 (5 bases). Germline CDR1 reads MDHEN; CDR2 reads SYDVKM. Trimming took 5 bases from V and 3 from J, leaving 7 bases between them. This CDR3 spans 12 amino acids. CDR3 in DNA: TGTGCCAGCAGTCTGGGGCACACTGAAGCTTTCTTT. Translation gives CASSLGHTEAFF.

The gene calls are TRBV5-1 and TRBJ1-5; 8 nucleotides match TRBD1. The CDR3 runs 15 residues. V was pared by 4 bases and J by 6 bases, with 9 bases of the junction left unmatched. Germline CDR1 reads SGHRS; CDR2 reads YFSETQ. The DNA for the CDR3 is TGCGCCAGCAGCCCTGATGGACAGGGCGGTCAGCCCCAGCATTTT. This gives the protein CASSPDGQGGQPQHF. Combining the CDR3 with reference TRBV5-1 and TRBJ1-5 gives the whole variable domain KAGVTQTPRYLIKTRGQQVTLSCSPISGHRSVSWYQQTPGQGLQFLFEYFSETQRNKGNFPGRFSGRQFSNSRSEMNVSTLELGDSALYLCASSPDGQGGQPQHFGDGTRLSIL.

The CDR3 reads CASRRGADTQYF. DNA of the CDR3: TGTGCCAGCAGGCGGGGGGCAGATACGCAGTATTTT. This sequence joins TRBV6-6 and TRBJ2-3, with 8 nucleotides matching TRBD2. The CDR3 covers 12 residues. Per germline, CDR1 MNHNY and CDR2 SVGAGI (reference sequence). V lost 6 bases and J lost 4; bases outside the gene matches: 0.

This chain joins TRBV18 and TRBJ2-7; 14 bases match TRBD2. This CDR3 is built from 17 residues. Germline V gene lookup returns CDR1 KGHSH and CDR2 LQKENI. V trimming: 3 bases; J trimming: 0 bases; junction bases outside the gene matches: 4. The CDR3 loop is CASSPGLAGARSYEQYF. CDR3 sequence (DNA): TGTGCCAGCTCACCGGGACTAGCGGGAGCTCGCTCCTACGAGCAGTACTTC. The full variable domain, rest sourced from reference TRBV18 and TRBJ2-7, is NAGVMQNPRHLVRRRGQEARLRCSPMKGHSHVYWYRQLPEEGLKFMVYLQKENIIDESGMPKERFSAEFPKEGPSILRIQQVVRGDSAAYFCASSPGLAGARSYEQYFGPGTRLTVT.

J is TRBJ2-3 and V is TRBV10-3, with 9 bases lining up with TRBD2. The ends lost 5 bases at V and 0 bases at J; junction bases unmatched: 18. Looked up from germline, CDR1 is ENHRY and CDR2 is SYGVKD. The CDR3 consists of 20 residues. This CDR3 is CAISSRPGLALSTSTDTQYF. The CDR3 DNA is TGTGCCATCAGTTCTCGTCCGGGACTAGCACTTTCCACTAGCACAGATACGCAGTATTTT.

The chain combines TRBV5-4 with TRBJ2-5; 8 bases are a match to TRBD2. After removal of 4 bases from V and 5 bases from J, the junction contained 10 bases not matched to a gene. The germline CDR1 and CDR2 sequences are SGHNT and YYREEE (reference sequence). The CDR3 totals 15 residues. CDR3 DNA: TGTGCCAGCAGCCCACGGGAGGGCCTAAGGGAGACCCAGTACTTC. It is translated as CASSPREGLRETQYF.

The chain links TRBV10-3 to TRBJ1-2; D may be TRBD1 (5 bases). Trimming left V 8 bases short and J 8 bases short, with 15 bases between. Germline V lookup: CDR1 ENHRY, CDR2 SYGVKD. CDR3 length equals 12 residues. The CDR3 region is CAIGGGLWGYTF. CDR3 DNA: TGTGCCATCGGGGGGGGACTATGGGGCTACACCTTC.

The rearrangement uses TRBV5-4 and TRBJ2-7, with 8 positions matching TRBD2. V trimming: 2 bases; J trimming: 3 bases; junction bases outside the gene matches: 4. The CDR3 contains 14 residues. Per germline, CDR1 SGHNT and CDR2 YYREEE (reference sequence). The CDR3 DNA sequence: TGTGCCAGCAGCTTCGCGGGAGGAGGCTACGAGCAGTACTTC. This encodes CASSFAGGGYEQYF.

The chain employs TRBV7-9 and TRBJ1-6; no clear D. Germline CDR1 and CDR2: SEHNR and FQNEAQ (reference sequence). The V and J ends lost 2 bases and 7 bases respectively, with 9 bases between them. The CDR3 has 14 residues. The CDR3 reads CASSLLGSNSPLHF. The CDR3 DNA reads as TGTGCCAGCAGCTTACTCGGGTCCAATTCACCCCTCCACTTT.

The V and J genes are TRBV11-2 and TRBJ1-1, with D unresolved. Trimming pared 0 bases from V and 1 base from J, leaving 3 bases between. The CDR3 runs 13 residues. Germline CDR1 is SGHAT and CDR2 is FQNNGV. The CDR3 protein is CASSLDGNTEAFF. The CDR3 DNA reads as TGTGCCAGCAGCTTAGACGGGAACACTGAAGCTTTCTTT.

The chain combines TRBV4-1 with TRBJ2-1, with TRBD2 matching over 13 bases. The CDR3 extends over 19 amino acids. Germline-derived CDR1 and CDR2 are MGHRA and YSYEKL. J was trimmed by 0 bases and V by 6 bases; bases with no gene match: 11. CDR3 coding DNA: TGCGCCAGCAGTCCCATGGGACTAGCGGGAAGAAGCTCCTACAATGAGCAGTTCTTC. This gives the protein CASSPMGLAGRSSYNEQFF.

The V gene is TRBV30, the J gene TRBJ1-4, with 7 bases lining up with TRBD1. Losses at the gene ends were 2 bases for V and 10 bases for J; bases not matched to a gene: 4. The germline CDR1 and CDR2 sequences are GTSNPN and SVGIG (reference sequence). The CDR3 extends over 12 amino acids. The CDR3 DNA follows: TGTGCCTGGAGTAGACAGGGCGTAAAACTGTTTTTT. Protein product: CAWSRQGVKLFF.

The CDR3, as DNA: TGTGCCAGCTCACCAAGGACAGGAAACTCTGGGGCCAACGTCCTGACTTTC. As protein: CASSPRTGNSGANVLTF. V gene TRBV18 combines with J gene TRBJ2-6, with 7 bases identical to TRBD1. With V trimmed by 2 bases and J by 0 bases, 4 bases remained unmatched. Germline-derived CDR1 and CDR2 are KGHSH and LQKENI. The CDR3 runs to 17 residues.

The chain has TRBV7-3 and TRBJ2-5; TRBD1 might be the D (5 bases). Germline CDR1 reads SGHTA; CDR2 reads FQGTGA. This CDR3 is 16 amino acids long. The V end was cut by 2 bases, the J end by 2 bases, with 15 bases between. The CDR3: CASSLGFGAGQETQYF. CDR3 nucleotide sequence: TGTGCCAGCAGCTTAGGCTTTGGGGCAGGGCAAGAGACCCAGTACTTC.